This T cell receptor beta chain emerged from a study of cytomegalovirus exposure and HLA in healthy donors. Comments on this clone: The antigen is not known.

Study conclusions and caveats: The authors later found HLA-associated TCR beta chains more clonally expanded than equally common others. According to an earlier analysis, most TCR beta V segments yielded productive rearrangements about 90% or about 30% of the time.

In the PCR, 60 Vbeta and 13 Jbeta primers were used. The protocol was immunoSEQ multiplex PCR, while the TCRdb copy is restricted to in-frame clones and leaves out a portion. The sample includes some 130,000 clones, roughly 85% of them seen just once. Sequenced input: PBMCs. This TCR was recovered from a man between 35 and 55 years old in good health and CMV-seropositive.

The CDR3 bases are TGTGCCAGCAGTTTAGGGAGTTCAGGGGCAGGCTCTGAAGCTTTCTTT. Its protein product is CASSLGSSGAGSEAFF. This sequence joins TRBV28 and TRBJ1-1; perhaps TRBD1 as D (6 bases). V lost 2 bases to trimming and J lost 6 bases, with 19 bases between them. The CDR3 is 16 amino acids. From germline, CDR1 is MDHEN and CDR2 SYDVKM.